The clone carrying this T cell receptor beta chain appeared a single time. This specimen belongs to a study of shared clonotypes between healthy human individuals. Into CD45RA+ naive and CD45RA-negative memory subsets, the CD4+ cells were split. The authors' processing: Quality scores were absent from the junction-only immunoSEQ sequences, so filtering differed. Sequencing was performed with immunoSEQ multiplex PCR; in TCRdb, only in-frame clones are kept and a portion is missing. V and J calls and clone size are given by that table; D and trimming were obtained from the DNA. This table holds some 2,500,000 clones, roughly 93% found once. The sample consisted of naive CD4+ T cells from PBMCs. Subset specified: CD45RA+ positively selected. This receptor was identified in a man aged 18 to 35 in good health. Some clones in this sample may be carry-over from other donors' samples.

This chain's CDR3 is CASSQGGELFF. CDR3 sequence (DNA): TGTGCCAGCAGCCAGGGCGGGGAGCTGTTTTTT. V gene TRBV4-2 combines with J gene TRBJ2-2; D remains unclear. V dropped 3 bases and J dropped 7 bases, with 3 bases sitting between them. CDR3 size: 11 residues. Germline CDR1 is LGHNA and CDR2 is YNFKEQ.